These T cell receptor beta chains were read from a single sample in a study of blood T cell repertoires in COVID-19. The repertoire was sequenced with immunoSEQ multiplex PCR; TCRdb's copy has only in-frame clones and lacks some. The data contain 200,000 or so clones, approximately 80% of them seen just once; the ten biggest clones take up approximately 6.9%. The material sequenced was peripheral blood. Receptors originate from a human donor with acute or convalescent COVID-19. The donor label of this sample is uncertain. Both conserved end residues are part of each CDR3. The D gene is left open where the match is weak. Some rows have no size entry. The others give once, few or many, or a class for an expanded clone.

j_gene,abundance,v_gene,d_gene,CDR3nt,CDR3aa
TRBJ2-7,.,TRBV18,TRBD1,TGTGCCAGCTCACCGTGGACAGGAGCCTACGAGCAGTACTTC,CASSPWTGAYEQYF
TRBJ1-2,.,TRBV6-5,.,TGTGCCAGCAGTCCAACACACTATGGCTACACCTTC,CASSPTHYGYTF
TRBJ1-5,.,TRBV19,.,TGTGCCAGTAGTATCCCGTGGGACATCAATCAGCCCCAGCATTTT,CASSIPWDINQPQHF
TRBJ1-1,.,TRBV28,TRBD1,TGTGCCAGCAGTCAGGCGGGACAGGGTTACACTGAAGCTTTCTTT,CASSQAGQGYTEAFF
TRBJ1-2,.,TRBV5-1,.,TGCGCCAGCAGCTTGTTAACAGTAGCTAACTATGGCTACACCTTC,CASSLLTVANYGYTF
TRBJ1-4,.,TRBV30,.,TGTGCCTGGAGGCCGGCGGGCGCTAATGAAAAACTGTTTTTT,CAWRPAGANEKLFF
TRBJ2-5,.,TRBV6-5,TRBD1,TGTGCCAGCGGCCGGGACAGCAGACAAGAGACCCAGTACTTC,CASGRDSRQETQYF
TRBJ2-1,.,TRBV19,TRBD1,TGTGCCAGTAGTCCCGGACAGGGTTACAATGAGCAGTTCTTC,CASSPGQGYNEQFF
TRBJ1-3,.,TRBV4-2,.,TGTGCCAGCAGCCAAGATCGTAGTATAGGGGTCTCTGGAAACACCATATATTTT,CASSQDRSIGVSGNTIYF
TRBJ1-1,.,TRBV4-1,.,TGCGCCAGCGACTTCCCGGGGGGGAACATGAACACTGAAGCTTTCTTT,CASDFPGGNMNTEAFF
TRBJ2-7,once,TRBV5-1,TRBD1,TGCGCCAGCAGCCCGGCGGGACAGGGGAACGGCGAGCAGTACTTC,CASSPAGQGNGEQYF
TRBJ1-2,.,TRBV15,.,TGTGCCACCAGCAGAGATCGAGTCGAGTCTAACTATGGCTACACCTTC,CATSRDRVESNYGYTF
TRBJ2-1,.,TRBV11-2,TRBD2,TGTGCCAGCAGCTTGTCCGGACTAGCGGTGGGCAATGAGCAGTTCTTC,CASSLSGLAVGNEQFF
TRBJ1-5,.,TRBV11-2,.,TGTGCCAGCAGCGAATCCCAGGGACTAAATCAGCCCCAGCATTTT,CASSESQGLNQPQHF
TRBJ1-1,.,TRBV7-8,.,TGTGCCAGCAGCTTAAACAGAGACACTGAAGCTTTCTTT,CASSLNRDTEAFF
TRBJ2-3,.,TRBV13,TRBD2,TGTGCCAGCAGCTCCCCGTCCGGGACTAGCGGGAGCGGGACAGATACGCAGTATTTT,CASSSPSGTSGSGTDTQYF
TRBJ2-1,.,TRBV19,TRBD2,TGTGCCAGTAGTGTTACGGCGGGGGGACACTCTGAGCAGTTCTTC,CASSVTAGGHSEQFF
TRBJ2-7,.,TRBV7-2,.,TGTGCCAGCAGCCCAGGTGGTAGATCGACGGGGGAGCAGTACTTC,CASSPGGRSTGEQYF
TRBJ2-7,.,TRBV5-1,TRBD2,TGCGCCAGCAGCGAGGGGACTACCTACGAGCAGTACTTC,CASSEGTTYEQYF
TRBJ2-2,.,TRBV7-3,TRBD2,TGTGCCAGCAGCGCTCGACTAGCGGGAGGGCCCGGGGAGCTGTTTTTT,CASSARLAGGPGELFF
TRBJ2-1,.,TRBV6-5,.,TGTGCCAGCAGTCCACCGGGGTCGCCCGGGAATGAGCAGTTCTTC,CASSPPGSPGNEQFF
TRBJ2-3,.,TRBV5-1,TRBD1,TGCGCCAGCAGCTCCATCGGGACAGGGAATGCAGATACGCAGTATTTT,CASSSIGTGNADTQYF